The source of this TCR beta chain is a study of molecular identifiers for immune sequencing clone quantification. Whole-study results and caveats: More than 97% of effector molecules, versus under 1% of naive-cell molecules, belonged to clones above 20 RNA copies.

V lost 5 bases and J lost 6, with 20 bases in between. The CDR3 runs 14 residues. Germline V CDR1 and CDR2: SQVTM, ANQGSEA. This clonotype has at least ten counts. The antigen is not known. Sorting recovered naive CD8 T cells on a CD8+CD4-CCR7+CD45RA+ profile. Each CDR3 protein is one row after TCRdb ran MiXCR on the PCR reads. Of about 97,000 distinct CDR3 sequences in the sample, 20% to 25% are singletons; the top ten hold roughly 1%. V gene TRBV29-1 combines with J gene TRBJ2-7; a possible D gene is TRBD2 (6 bases). Sequencing was carried out using naive CD8+ T cells from blood, with Jurkat cell RNA spiked in. The subset denotes: FACS-sorted CD8+CD4-CCR7+CD45RA+ naive T cells. This sequence originates from a human donor in good health. Some libraries in this study had Jurkat cell RNA spiked in. CDR3 nucleotide sequence: TGCAGCGTTTTAGAGGGTAGCGGTTCGGCCGAGCAGTACTTC. This encodes CSVLEGSGSAEQYF.